Each of the 28 T cell receptor beta chains below was sequenced from the same sample in a study of blood T cell repertoires in COVID-19. The data were produced by immunoSEQ multiplex PCR, yet TCRdb's version contains in-frame clones alone and is incomplete. Of approximately 310,000 clones detected, around 90% appear once; the ten largest clones hold 5.2%. The specimen sequenced was PBMCs or T cells enriched from blood (not recorded which). These receptors came from a man aged 55 to 70 who had recovered from COVID-19.

In its sample, this clone was seen a few times. The rearrangement uses TRBV18 and TRBJ2-7; 8 bases fit TRBD1. V shed 3 bases and J 0 bases; nucleotides not matched to a gene: 1. CDR3 length: 14 amino acids. The germline V gene has CDR1 KGHSH and CDR2 LQKENI. Here the CDR3 reads CASSPDRVSYEQYF. CDR3 DNA sequence: TGTGCCAGCTCACCGGACAGGGTCTCCTACGAGCAGTACTTC. The full variable domain, in which reference TRBV18 and TRBJ2-7 provide the parts outside the CDR3, is NAGVMQNPRHLVRRRGQEARLRCSPMKGHSHVYWYRQLPEEGLKFMVYLQKENIIDESGMPKERFSAEFPKEGPSILRIQQVVRGDSAAYFCASSPDRVSYEQYFGPGTRLTVT.

The V gene is TRBV5-4, the J gene TRBJ2-5, with 10 bases aligning to TRBD1. The J segment lost 4 bases and the V segment lost 4 bases, leaving 7 bases of the junction unmatched. Per germline, CDR1 SGHNT and CDR2 YYREEE (reference sequence). The CDR3 is made up of 15 amino acids. CDR3: CASSQLGTGVETQYF. The CDR3 bases are TGTGCCAGCAGCCAACTCGGGACAGGGGTAGAGACCCAGTACTTC. The entire variable domain, with the rest obtained from reference TRBV5-4 and TRBJ2-5, is as follows: ETGVTQSPTHLIKTRGQQVTLRCSSQSGHNTVSWYQQALGQGPQFIFQYYREEENGRGNFPPRFSGLQFPNYSSELNVNALELDDSALYLCASSQLGTGVETQYFGPGTRLLVL.

J is TRBJ1-1 and V is TRBV30; the match to TRBD1 covers 7 bases. J lost 6 bases, V lost 0 bases, and 10 bases had no gene match. The CDR3 totals 15 residues. Germline assignment: CDR1 GTSNPN and CDR2 SVGIG (reference sequence). The chain's CDR3 is CAWSVRGQVFPEAFF. CDR3 nucleotide sequence: TGTGCCTGGAGTGTACGAGGACAGGTGTTCCCTGAAGCTTTCTTT.

Written as DNA, the CDR3 is TGTGCCAGCAGTACATCAGGGACAGTGCCAACTGAAGCTTTCTTT. Amino acids: CASSTSGTVPTEAFF. The chain is built from TRBV28 and TRBJ1-1; 7 nucleotides agree with TRBD1. Germline CDR1 is MDHEN and CDR2 is SYDVKM. After removal of 5 bases from V and 5 bases from J, the junction contained 11 bases not matched to a gene. The CDR3 runs to 15 residues.

In this sample, this clone turned up a few times. V and J are TRBV7-3 and TRBJ2-2; D ambiguous. Trimming took 5 bases from V and 1 from J, leaving 11 bases between them. Germline CDR1 SGHTA, CDR2 FQGTGA. The CDR3 contains 15 residues. The CDR3 loop reads CASSLLQLNTGELFF. In DNA form, the CDR3 reads TGTGCCAGCAGCCTATTGCAATTGAACACCGGGGAGCTGTTTTTT.

The chain couples TRBV29-1 to TRBJ2-7, with 11 positions matching TRBD2. J gave up 1 base and V 7 bases, and 6 bases lay outside the gene matches. The germline V gene encodes CDR1 SQVTM and CDR2 ANQGSEA. CDR3 length: 14 amino acids. The CDR3 DNA follows: TGCAGCGCCTCTTCTAGCGGGAGGTCCTACGAGCAGTACTTC. Amino acids: CSASSSGRSYEQYF.

This chain joins TRBV7-9 and TRBJ1-1; 7 bases map to TRBD1. The CDR3 has 17 amino acids. Germline trimming cut 5 bases from V and 1 base from J; bases unmatched to any gene: 13. Germline V gene data show CDR1 as SEHNR and CDR2 as FQNEAQ (reference sequence). The CDR3 loop reads CASSPPKVAGGNTEAFF. The CDR3 bases are TGTGCCAGCAGCCCGCCGAAAGTTGCAGGGGGGAACACTGAAGCTTTCTTT.

This sequence joins TRBV21-1 and TRBJ2-1; no check of the table's D call, TRBD1, against the DNA was made. TRBV21-1 has pseudogene status. CDR3 length: 16 residues. The CDR3: CASTPGQPDSYNEQFF. The CDR3 DNA is TGTGCCAGCACCCCGGGACAGCCGGACTCCTACAATGAGCAGTTCTTC.

The chain recombines TRBV23-1 with TRBJ2-1; TRBD2 matches at 9 bases. TRBV23-1 is known as an ORF, though its function is uncertain. The CDR3 length is 20 residues. Germline trimming cut 10 bases from V and 1 base from J; bases unmatched to any gene: 23. The CDR3 loop is CATDPSTGVAGVESYNEQFF. Here the CDR3 DNA reads TGCGCCACCGACCCATCAACTGGAGTAGCGGGAGTAGAATCCTACAATGAGCAGTTCTTC.

The chain joins TRBV10-3 to TRBJ2-7; a possible D gene is TRBD2 (6 bases). The CDR3 is made up of 13 amino acids. CDR1 and CDR2 from the germline V gene are ENHRY and SYGVKD. Trimming removed 7 bases at V and 2 bases at J, with 12 bases between. CDR3 coding DNA: TGTGCCATCATGGGCGGGGATGCCTACGAGCAGTACTTC. Its translation is CAIMGGDAYEQYF.

This clone was counted once. The J gene is TRBJ2-1, the V gene TRBV2, with 12 bases lining up with TRBD2. The CDR3 totals 15 residues. The germline V gene encodes CDR1 SNHLY and CDR2 FYNNEI. J gave up 5 bases and V 6 bases, and 5 bases lay outside the gene matches. Here the CDR3 DNA reads TGTGCCAGCAGGATACTAGCGGGAGGAAACAATGAGCAGTTCTTC. Protein sequence: CASRILAGGNNEQFF.

V gene TRBV29-1 combines with J gene TRBJ2-7; D is possibly TRBD1 (5 bases). V lost 4 bases, J lost 4 bases, and 11 bases lay in between. Germline V gene sequence: CDR1 SQVTM, CDR2 ANQGSEA. This CDR3 spans 12 amino acids. The chain's CDR3 is CSVAQGYYEQYF. The CDR3 DNA is TGCAGCGTTGCTCAGGGTTATTACGAGCAGTACTTC.

The rearrangement uses TRBV6-1 and TRBJ2-2; the D gene is possibly TRBD1 (6 bases). Germline loops: CDR1 MNHNS, CDR2 SASEGT. V lost 2 bases, J lost 6 bases, and 13 bases lay in between. This CDR3 has 15 amino acids. The CDR3 DNA reads TGTGCCAGCAGTGAATGGCAGGGGAATTCCGGGGAGCTGTTTTTT. It codes for CASSEWQGNSGELFF.

This clone was observed once. V gene TRBV24-1 combines with J gene TRBJ2-7; 7 bases are a match to TRBD1. This CDR3 spans 13 amino acids. V was clipped by 7 bases and J by 3 bases; unmatched bases: 5. CDR1 is KGHDR and CDR2 is SFDVKD in the germline V gene. The CDR3 DNA is TGTGCCACCAGAGGGGGCAGGGTCTACGAGCAGTACTTC. Translating it yields CATRGGRVYEQYF.

The chain links TRBV27 to TRBJ2-3; no definite D call. Germline V gene data show CDR1 as MNHEY and CDR2 as SMNVEV (reference sequence). Trimming shortened V by 2 bases and J by 3 bases, and 9 bases separated the two germline ends. CDR3 length equals 14 residues. CDR3 nucleotides: TGTGCCAGCAGTTTACAGTATCCGACAGATACGCAGTATTTT. It specifies CASSLQYPTDTQYF.

The chain uses TRBV29-1 and TRBJ1-4; no reliable D call. The germline V and J ends were trimmed by 7 bases and 0 bases, with 9 bases remaining between them. The CDR3 covers 13 residues. CDR1 and CDR2 (germline): SQVTM, ANQGSEA. DNA of the CDR3: TGCAGCGGAGGTGGAGCAACTAATGAAAAACTGTTTTTT. Translation gives CSGGGATNEKLFF.

The chain links TRBV5-6 to TRBJ1-4; D gene uncertain. The V gene's germline CDR1 is SGHDT and CDR2 YYEEEE. The CDR3 runs 14 residues. Trimming shortened V by 1 base and J by 5 bases, and 9 bases separated the two germline ends. CDR3 nucleotides: TGTGCCAGCAGCTTGTACAGTCTGAATGAAAAACTGTTTTTT. Its translation is CASSLYSLNEKLFF.

The table lists this clone with a count of one. The genes are TRBV2 and TRBJ2-7; perhaps TRBD2 as D (5 bases). V was trimmed by 6 bases and J by 7 bases, leaving 13 bases between them. Germline values: CDR1 SNHLY, CDR2 FYNNEI. The CDR3 spans 12 residues. The DNA of the CDR3 is TGTGCCAGCAGAAACGTCCGGGGTGAGCAGTACTTC. Its translation is CASRNVRGEQYF.

The V call is TRBV18, the J call TRBJ1-6, with D tentatively TRBD1 (5 bases). The CDR3 is 15 residues long. Germline V CDR1 and CDR2: KGHSH, LQKENI. The V end was cut by 3 bases, the J end by 8 bases, with 14 bases between. Here the CDR3 reads CASSPLTDTDSPLHF. The CDR3 DNA is TGTGCCAGCTCACCCTTGACAGACACTGATTCACCCCTCCACTTT.

This sequence joins TRBV3-1 (or the pseudogene TRBV3-2) and TRBJ2-3; TRBD1 might be the D (6 bases). The length of the CDR3 is 19 residues. V was pared by 0 bases and J by 0 bases, with 19 bases between. In germline, CDR1 is LGHDT, CDR2 YNNKEL (reference sequence). Here the CDR3 DNA reads TGTGCCAGCAGCCAAGATGCCCTAGACAGGCCAACTAGCACAGATACGCAGTATTTT. Translated: CASSQDALDRPTSTDTQYF.

The CDR3 reads CASSPGSSTDTQYF. The CDR3 nucleotides read TGTGCCAGCAGCCCAGGGTCCTCCACAGATACGCAGTATTTT. The genes are TRBV7-9 and TRBJ2-3, with D possibly being TRBD1 (5 bases). This CDR3 region has 14 residues. The V gene's germline CDR1 is SEHNR and CDR2 FQNEAQ (reference sequence). V lost 5 bases to trimming and J lost 2 bases, with 11 bases between them.

The genes are TRBV3-1 (or the pseudogene TRBV3-2) and TRBJ2-1; 8 bases map to TRBD1. Trimming cost V 3 bases and J 0 bases; bases outside gene matches: 7. The CDR3 consists of 17 residues. The germline V gene encodes CDR1 LGHDT and CDR2 YNNKEL (reference sequence). For the CDR3, the DNA is TGTGCCAGCAGCCAGGGTGGACAGGGAGTCTCCTACAATGAGCAGTTCTTC. It codes for CASSQGGQGVSYNEQFF.

The rearrangement links TRBV6-4 to TRBJ2-7; weak D call: TRBD1 (7 bases). Trimming took 3 bases from V and 3 from J, leaving 18 bases between them. CDR3 size: 16 residues. The germline CDR1 and CDR2 sequences are MRHNA and SNTAGT. CDR3 DNA: TGTGCCAGCAGTGAGTTGGTCCGACAGGGAGGCTACGAGCAGTACTTC. Its translation: CASSELVRQGGYEQYF.

V and J are TRBV7-3 and TRBJ2-1; tentative D call: TRBD2 (5 bases). Trimming removed 3 bases from V and 3 bases from J, with 9 bases in between. Germline V CDR1 and CDR2: SGHTA, FQGTGA. The CDR3 length is 14 residues. For the CDR3, the DNA is TGTGCCAGCAGCTTCCAGCGGAACTACAATGAGCAGTTCTTC. Translated, it gives CASSFQRNYNEQFF.

Only one count was recorded for this clone. J is TRBJ2-7 and V is TRBV28, with 10 bases fitting TRBD1. This CDR3 is built from 16 residues. The germline V gene encodes CDR1 MDHEN and CDR2 SYDVKM. J was trimmed by 5 bases and V by 6 bases; bases with no gene match: 13. The chain's CDR3 is CASRLFRDRGYHEQYF. DNA of the CDR3: TGTGCCAGCAGGCTCTTTCGGGACAGGGGCTACCACGAGCAGTACTTC.

Note on this clone: Other DNA sequences in the same sample also yield this CDR3. The chain combines TRBV28 with TRBJ2-7; TRBD2 agrees at 11 bases. With 6 bases clipped from V and 4 bases from J, the junction kept 8 bases outside the gene matches. The germline V gene has CDR1 MDHEN and CDR2 SYDVKM. The CDR3 consists of 15 residues. CDR3: CASSGATSGSYEQYF. CDR3 sequence (DNA): TGTGCCAGCAGCGGAGCTACTAGCGGGAGTTACGAGCAGTACTTC.

This clone came up a few times. The V gene is TRBV6-2 or TRBV6-3, the J gene TRBJ1-2, with 10 bases matching TRBD1. CDR1 is MNHEY and CDR2 is SVGEGT in the germline V gene. The CDR3 is 16 residues long. The ends lost 0 bases at V and 7 bases at J; junction bases unmatched: 8. The chain's CDR3 is CASSYSHPGQGSGYTF. The DNA of the CDR3 is TGTGCCAGCAGTTACTCTCACCCGGGACAGGGGTCTGGCTACACCTTC.

The chain carries TRBV4-2 and TRBJ2-2; possible D gene TRBD1, 6 bases. Trimming removed 0 bases at V and 1 base at J, with 18 bases between. This CDR3 comprises 19 residues. CDR1 LGHNA and CDR2 YNFKEQ come from the germline V gene. The CDR3 sequence is CASSQDGGWDKENTGELFF. CDR3 DNA sequence: TGTGCCAGCAGCCAAGATGGGGGTTGGGACAAAGAGAACACCGGGGAGCTGTTTTTT.